These 12 T cell receptor beta chains came from one sample sequenced in a study of spatial heterogeneity in lung cancer. Time point here: sample taken at primary tumor resection. The antigens for these receptors are not known. TCRdb recomputed calls from the 5' RACE reads with MiXCR, one row per CDR3 protein. In the table there are more than 3,000 distinct CDR3 sequences, around 15% of which are singletons. The study's findings and limits: The number of expanded tumor alpha and beta chains correlated with mutation number.

The material was lung tumor tissue, obtained at surgery. The receptors here all came from a male donor with early-stage non-small cell lung cancer.

This clonotype rates as medium-sized (0.01 to 0.1%). This chain connects TRBV5-1 to TRBJ2-3, with TRBD2 matching over 7 bases. The CDR3 consists of 15 residues. J gave up 2 bases and V 6 bases, and 9 bases lay outside the gene matches. The germline V gene has CDR1 SGHRS and CDR2 YFSETQ. This chain's CDR3 is CASTWEGLLTDTQYF. The CDR3, as DNA: TGCGCCAGCACTTGGGAGGGACTCCTCACAGATACGCAGTATTTT.

V is TRBV29-1 and J is TRBJ2-7, with TRBD2 as a possible D gene (6 bases). Trimming pared 2 bases from V and 2 bases from J, leaving 10 bases between. Germline CDR1 SQVTM, CDR2 ANQGSEA. CDR3 length: 13 residues. The CDR3 spells CSVERLVPYEQYF. As DNA, the CDR3 is TGCAGCGTTGAACGACTAGTTCCCTACGAGCAGTACTTC.

This clonotype ranks as medium-sized. J is TRBJ2-1 and V is TRBV4-1; 10 bases map to TRBD2. V was clipped by 4 bases and J by 1 base; unmatched bases: 7. In germline, CDR1 is MGHRA, CDR2 YSYEKL. CDR3 length: 17 residues. CDR3 region: CASSLWTSGTSYNEQFF. The CDR3 DNA is TGCGCCAGCAGCCTCTGGACTAGCGGAACATCCTACAATGAGCAGTTCTTC.

By sample fraction, this clonotype is medium-sized (0.01 to 0.1%). V gene TRBV30 combines with J gene TRBJ2-2; 8 bases fit TRBD2. Germline V gene sequence: CDR1 GTSNPN, CDR2 SVGIG (reference sequence). The CDR3 has 14 residues. V trimming: 4 bases; J trimming: 6 bases; junction bases outside the gene matches: 7. As DNA, the CDR3 is TGTGCCTGGAAAAGCGGGAGCATTGCCGGGGAGCTGTTTTTT. Its protein is CAWKSGSIAGELFF.

This clonotype was detected only a few times. The chain carries TRBV21-1 and TRBJ2-7; TRBD2, as called in the table, went unchecked against the DNA. TRBV21-1 is a documented pseudogene. The CDR3 length is 18 residues. The DNA for the CDR3 is TGTGCCAGCAGCCCCCCGGCTAGCGGGAGGCTTCCTCCCCACGAGCAGTACTTC. Encoded protein: CASSPPASGRLPPHEQYF.

CDR3 residues: CASSLRVEEKLFF. In DNA, the CDR3 is TGTGCCAGCAGCCTAAGAGTGGAAGAAAAACTGTTTTTT. The chain links TRBV7-2 to TRBJ1-4; D is undetermined. This CDR3 spans 13 amino acids. The ends were cut back, 5 bases at V and 8 bases at J, with 12 bases in the middle. CDR1 SGHTA and CDR2 FQGNSA come from the germline V gene.

This clonotype was detected many times. The chain couples TRBV15 to TRBJ2-6; D unclear. Germline V gene sequence: CDR1 LNHNV, CDR2 YYDKDF (reference sequence). V lost 2 bases and J 1 base, leaving 3 bases between the germline ends. This CDR3 region has 14 residues. This CDR3 is CATSRQSGANVLTF. The CDR3 DNA reads TGTGCCACCAGCAGACAGTCTGGGGCCAACGTCCTGACTTTC. The variable domain in full, with the rest retrieved from reference TRBV15 and TRBJ2-6, is DAMVIQNPRYQVTQFGKPVTLSCSQTLNHNVMYWYQQKSSQAPKLLFHYYDKDFNNEADTPDNFQSRRPNTSFCFLDIRSPGLGDTAMYLCATSRQSGANVLTFGAGSRLTVL.

In its sample, this clonotype ranks as medium-sized. The chain joins TRBV6-5 to TRBJ2-1; 7 nucleotides agree with TRBD2. Per the germline V gene, CDR1 is MNHEY and CDR2 is SVGAGI. V dropped 0 bases and J dropped 8; count of bases not matched to a gene: 7. The CDR3 consists of 15 residues. CDR3 DNA sequence: TGTGCCAGCAGTTACTCGGGGCTAGCGGCCGATGAGCAGTTCTTC. Residues: CASSYSGLAADEQFF.

By sample share, this clonotype is medium-sized (0.01 to 0.1%). The chain couples TRBV6-4 to TRBJ2-1, with 14 bases matching TRBD2. The ends lost 3 bases at V and 6 bases at J; junction bases unmatched: 1. Germline CDR1 is MRHNA and CDR2 is SNTAGT. CDR3 length: 15 residues. CDR3 protein: CASSEGTSGSNEQFF. CDR3 in DNA: TGTGCCAGCAGTGAGGGGACTAGCGGGAGCAATGAGCAGTTCTTC.

This clonotype is categorized as large (0.1 to 1%). The chain is built from TRBV5-6 and TRBJ2-2, with a possible D match to TRBD1 (6 bases). The CDR3 has 15 amino acids. Germline V gene lookup returns CDR1 SGHDT and CDR2 YYEEEE. Trimming removed 5 bases from V and 0 bases from J, with 11 bases in between. In DNA, the CDR3 is TGTGCCAGCAGGCTGACAGGATCGAACACCGGGGAGCTGTTTTTT. As protein: CASRLTGSNTGELFF.

The V call is TRBV12-5, the J call TRBJ2-5; TRBD2 agrees at 12 bases. V lost 3 bases to trimming and J lost 0 bases; unmatched junction nucleotides: 5. The length of the CDR3 is 17 residues. CDR1 is LGHNT, CDR2 FRNRAP, per germline. DNA of the CDR3: TGTGCTAGTGGTTTCAAGGGACTAGCGGGCTACCAAGAGACCCAGTACTTC. It yields the protein CASGFKGLAGYQETQYF. The variable domain in full, completed from reference TRBV12-5 and TRBJ2-5, reads DARVTQTPRHKVTEMGQEVTMRCQPILGHNTVFWYRQTMMQGLELLAYFRNRAPLDDSGMPKDRFSAEMPDATLATLKIQPSEPRDSAVYFCASGFKGLAGYQETQYFGPGTRLLVL.

By proportion, this clonotype is medium-sized (0.01 to 0.1%). The chain uses TRBV6-1 and TRBJ1-5; D is undetermined. This CDR3 spans 17 amino acids. In germline, CDR1 is MNHNS, CDR2 SASEGT. The V end was cut by 4 bases, the J end by 4 bases, with 20 bases between. The CDR3 region has the DNA TGTGCCAGCAGTGGGACCCTAGGAGGAGCCCTAAATCAGCCCCAGCATTTT. Translating it yields CASSGTLGGALNQPQHF.